A single sample gave rise to the 20 T cell receptor beta chains below, sequenced in a study of blood T cell repertoires in COVID-19. Method: immunoSEQ multiplex PCR; TCRdb's copy keeps in-frame clones and lacks some. This table has 250,000 or so clones, 80% to 85% appearing once. The sample was PBMCs or T cells enriched from blood (not recorded which). These receptors came from a man aged 50 to 59 who had recovered from COVID-19.

The CDR3 region is CASSSLRVGNEQFF. The CDR3 DNA is TGTGCCAGCAGTTCGTTGCGGGTAGGGAATGAGCAGTTCTTC. This chain joins TRBV28 and TRBJ2-1; a weak D match, TRBD2 (5 bases). CDR3 length: 14 amino acids. V was shortened by 4 bases and J by 7 bases, with 14 bases between the two germline ends. The germline V gene encodes CDR1 MDHEN and CDR2 SYDVKM.

The chain recombines TRBV6-5 with TRBJ1-2, with 7 nucleotides matching TRBD1. The J segment lost 7 bases and the V segment lost 8 bases, leaving 16 bases of the junction unmatched. This CDR3 comprises 15 residues. Germline CDR1 reads MNHEY; CDR2 reads SVGAGI. Written as DNA, the CDR3 is TGTGCCAGCCACATGGACCGGGACAGTTGGGCTGGCTACACCTTC. Residues: CASHMDRDSWAGYTF.

The table lists this clone with a count of one. This sequence joins TRBV12-5 and TRBJ1-1, with a tentative D call TRBD1 (5 bases). V shed 1 base and J shed 5 bases, with 11 bases lying between them. The germline V gene encodes CDR1 LGHNT and CDR2 FRNRAP. The CDR3 is 14 amino acids. In DNA, the CDR3 is TGTGCTAGTGGTTTGGGGCAGGGAGGAACTGAAGCTTTCTTT. Amino acid sequence: CASGLGQGGTEAFF.

The rearrangement joins TRBV15 to TRBJ2-7; 7 bases match TRBD2. Germline CDR1 is LNHNV and CDR2 is YYDKDF (reference sequence). The CDR3 spans 16 residues. J lost 1 base, V lost 1 base, and 7 bases had no gene match. The CDR3 bases are TGTGCCACCAGCAGAGCCCGGGGACTAAGGTCCTACGAGCAGTACTTC. Translated: CATSRARGLRSYEQYF.

The chain combines TRBV18 with TRBJ1-5; D is undetermined. There are 16 residues in the CDR3. With 3 bases removed from V and 3 bases from J, the gap between germline ends came to 15 bases. Germline V CDR1 and CDR2: KGHSH, LQKENI. CDR3 sequence reads: CASSPTPREVNQPQHF. Here the CDR3 DNA reads TGTGCCAGCTCACCTACACCCCGGGAAGTCAATCAGCCCCAGCATTTT.

The chain combines TRBV5-4 with TRBJ1-4; TRBD1 is a possible D gene (5 bases). Germline CDR1 reads SGHNT; CDR2 reads YYREEE (reference sequence). Trimming removed 4 bases from V and 0 bases from J, with 16 bases in between. The CDR3 has 17 amino acids. The chain's CDR3 is CASSTAPRVATNEKLFF. The CDR3 DNA follows: TGTGCCAGCAGCACCGCCCCCAGGGTGGCAACTAATGAAAAACTGTTTTTT.

This chain connects TRBV28 to TRBJ1-5; D perhaps matches TRBD1 (5 bases). Trimming left V 4 bases short and J 0 bases short, with 16 bases between. Germline CDR1 is MDHEN and CDR2 is SYDVKM. CDR3 length: 17 amino acids. CDR3 loop: CASSSPRGITSNQPQHF. The CDR3 DNA reads as TGTGCCAGCAGTTCCCCTCGGGGGATTACTAGCAATCAGCCCCAGCATTTT.

The V gene is TRBV7-9, the J gene TRBJ2-5, with 9 bases aligning to TRBD1. CDR1 is SEHNR and CDR2 is FQNEAQ in the germline V gene (reference sequence). CDR3 length equals 13 residues. V shed 1 base, J shed 7 bases, and the junction held 1 base outside the gene matches. The CDR3 nucleotides are TGTGCCAGCAGCTTAGTGACAGGGGGGACCCAGTACTTC. It codes for CASSLVTGGTQYF.

The gene calls are TRBV12-3 or TRBV12-4 and TRBJ2-5; D unresolved. The CDR3 runs to 13 residues. Trimming stripped 5 bases from V and 3 bases from J, with 10 bases between. The CDR3 spells CASSGGLKETQYF. In nucleotides, the CDR3 is TGTGCCAGCAGTGGCGGATTAAAAGAGACCCAGTACTTC.

The chain combines TRBV25-1 with TRBJ2-7; a possible D gene is TRBD1 (5 bases). The CDR3 runs to 13 residues. The germline V gene encodes CDR1 MGHDK and CDR2 SYGVNS. The V end lost 2 bases, the J end lost 1 base, and 6 bases lay between the germline ends. CDR3 in amino acids: CASSEPGSYEQYF. The CDR3, as DNA: TGTGCCAGCAGTGAACCAGGGTCCTACGAGCAGTACTTC.

V gene TRBV10-3 combines with J gene TRBJ1-6; D not resolved. CDR1 is ENHRY, CDR2 SYGVKD, per germline. The CDR3 runs to 14 residues. Trimming took 6 bases from V and 7 from J, leaving 13 bases between them. This CDR3 is CAIRAPLWNSPLHF. The CDR3 nucleotides read TGTGCCATCAGGGCCCCCCTCTGGAATTCACCCCTCCACTTT.

The chain links TRBV9 to TRBJ1-2; D gene ambiguous. CDR3 size: 13 residues. The germline gives CDR1 SGDLS, CDR2 YYNGEE. V was pared by 3 bases and J by 8 bases, with 14 bases between. Here the CDR3 DNA reads TGTGCCAGCAGCGGCCTGTTGGGCCACGGCTACACCTTC. This translates into CASSGLLGHGYTF. The complete variable domain, with remaining parts taken from reference TRBV9 and TRBJ1-2, reads DSGVTQTPKHLITATGQRVTLRCSPRSGDLSVYWYQQSLDQGLQFLIQYYNGEERAKGNILERFSAQQFPDLHSELNLSSLELGDSALYFCASSGLLGHGYTFGSGTRLTVV.

This clone turned up a few times. This chain joins TRBV7-2 and TRBJ2-4; TRBD2 might be the D (6 bases). The germline V gene encodes CDR1 SGHTA and CDR2 FQGNSA. CDR3 length: 17 amino acids. Trimming shortened V by 4 bases and J by 1 base, and 17 bases separated the two germline ends. The CDR3, as DNA: TGTGCCAGCAGCTCATTCCCACTAGCCTCTGCCAAAAACATTCAGTACTTC. This sequence encodes CASSSFPLASAKNIQYF.

The gene calls are TRBV15 and TRBJ1-1; D remains ambiguous. Germline CDR1 reads LNHNV; CDR2 reads YYDKDF (reference sequence). The V end was cut by 0 bases, the J end by 4 bases, with 12 bases between. The CDR3 runs 15 residues. CDR3 bases: TGTGCCACCAGCAGAGATCCCGGGTCGGGCACTGAAGCTTTCTTT. Protein: CATSRDPGSGTEAFF.

This clone was counted once. The chain carries TRBV9 and TRBJ1-1; 7 bases map to TRBD1. The CDR3 is 14 residues long. Trimming removed 4 bases from V and 4 bases from J; junction bases left unmatched: 7. In germline, CDR1 is SGDLS, CDR2 YYNGEE. This CDR3 is CASSFSGGSTEAFF. CDR3 DNA: TGTGCCAGCAGCTTTTCAGGGGGATCCACTGAAGCTTTCTTT.

This chain joins TRBV7-8 and TRBJ1-1; 10 bases are a match to TRBD1. Per the germline V gene, CDR1 is SGHVS and CDR2 is FQNEAQ. The CDR3 runs 13 residues. V lost 5 bases and J lost 10; bases outside the gene matches: 7. CDR3 region: CASSPPGTGAAFF. The CDR3 DNA reads as TGTGCCAGCAGCCCACCCGGGACAGGGGCAGCTTTCTTT.

This chain joins TRBV2 and TRBJ1-5; tentative D call: TRBD1 (6 bases). The CDR3 contains 15 residues. Trimming removed 4 bases at V and 3 bases at J, with 13 bases between. CDR1 and CDR2 from the germline V gene are SNHLY and FYNNEI. The CDR3 DNA reads TGTGCCAGCAGTGGACAGGCTGTGGCCAATCAGCCCCAGCATTTT. Residues: CASSGQAVANQPQHF. The entire variable domain, with the rest obtained from reference TRBV2 and TRBJ1-5, is as follows: EPEVTQTPSHQVTQMGQEVILRCVPISNHLYFYWYRQILGQKVEFLVSFYNNEISEKSEIFDDQFSVERPDGSNFTLKIRSTKLEDSAMYFCASSGQAVANQPQHFGDGTRLSIL.

The sample holds one count of this clone. The chain has TRBV4-3 and TRBJ1-6, with 7 bases that match TRBD1. V was clipped by 1 base and J by 7 bases; unmatched bases: 4. The V gene's germline CDR1 is LGHNA and CDR2 YSLEER. CDR3 length: 15 amino acids. CDR3 region: CASSQAGQKNSPLHF. CDR3 in DNA: TGCGCCAGCAGCCAAGCGGGACAGAAGAATTCACCCCTCCACTTT.

The gene calls are TRBV23-1 and TRBJ2-1; 7 nucleotides match TRBD2. TRBV23-1 is an ORF, and what it does is uncertain. Trimming took 2 bases from V and 2 from J; bases not matched to a gene: 9. This CDR3 region has 17 residues. CDR3 amino acids: CASSQSPASGPYNEQFF. The CDR3 region has the DNA TGCGCCAGCAGTCAAAGTCCGGCTAGCGGCCCCTACAATGAGCAGTTCTTC.

This clone was detected a few times. This rearrangement joins TRBV5-4 to TRBJ1-5; a weak D match, TRBD1 (6 bases). The V and J ends lost 0 bases and 3 bases respectively, with 13 bases between them. The germline V gene encodes CDR1 SGHNT and CDR2 YYREEE (reference sequence). The CDR3 covers 16 residues. As DNA, the CDR3 is TGTGCCAGCAGCTTGGACGGGGGGCTTGACAATCAGCCCCAGCATTTT. Protein product: CASSLDGGLDNQPQHF.